This T cell receptor (beta chain) was captured in a study of shared clonotypes between healthy human individuals (dated by TCRdb to the early 2020s). The study in broad terms: The cohort included a few men and a couple of women between 18 and 49 years of age. Leukapheresis yielded between about 0.9 and 9.5 billion PBMCs per donor. To increase sequencing depth and limit assay-specific biases, different laboratories used diverse techniques to prepare libraries and sequence TCR repertoires. For each donor, CD4 naive and CD4 memory were each given three plates, CD8 naive was given two plates, and CD8 memory was given one plate. The study deeply sequenced blood TCR repertoires of about 5 healthy adults to estimate repertoire size and the extent of clonotype sharing between individuals.

For the CD8 naive samples, CD45RO-negative cells were positively selected for CCR7, yielding a CD45RA+CCR7+ population from which TemRA cells were excluded. The donors were healthy, HIV-negative adults with no recently reported acute infections or vaccinations. All donors were Caucasian adults living in Nashville, Tennessee, USA. Blood was collected by leukapheresis, and PBMCs were isolated by Ficoll-Histopaque density gradient centrifugation and then cryopreserved in liquid nitrogen vapor phase. Analytical flow cytometry was used to check the purity and quantity of each magnetically sorted T cell population. Genomic DNA was isolated from every sorted fraction and measured by UV absorbance on a Nanodrop 2000c. The table lists this clone with a count of one. Its specific antigen is unknown. Base qualities are not provided; no much larger clone lies one nucleotide away. Paper-wide results and their limitations: Sampling was restricted to blood, and TCR repertoires in tissue are likely to differ from TCR repertoires in blood. Even with the large sequencing depth, rarefaction of the sorted-subset datasets indicated that sequencing was incomplete. The small number of donors limited the genetic and exposure-history diversity represented. Across four donors, roughly 5.4% of naive CD4, around 3.5% of naive CD8, roughly 2.3% of memory CD4, and roughly 0.4% of memory CD8 clonotypes were shared. Pairwise subsampling indicated that sequencing depth was expected to affect the degree of clonotype sharing among donors. Larger estimated clonotype richness was generally found for naive subsets than for memory subsets. Compared with non-shared clonotypes, clonotypes shared by all four sorted-subset donors had higher generation probabilities.

Using the deep immunoSEQ assay, multiplex PCR amplified TCR CDR3 regions from genomic DNA. For each cell subset, the extracted genomic DNA was distributed evenly across all wells of several immunoSEQ 96-well plates, and each plate served as one replicate. Each replicate PCR for sorted subsets received around 200 ng genomic DNA, equal to tens of thousands of T cell genomes. Purified libraries were measured with a Qubit 3.0 fluorometer, size-checked on a Bioanalyzer 2100, and measured again with the KAPA Library Quantification kit. Every immunoSEQ 96-well plate was sequenced on a dedicated single-read 150-cycle Illumina NextSeq 550 flow cell. In the original analysis: Because the immunoSEQ output included only junctional sequences and no quality scores, the filtering could not be the same as the filtering used for full-length reads. Sequences were annotated with PyIR, a Python wrapper for IgBLAST v1.9, and V/J genes and CDR3 were assigned using IMGT germline references. Any read was removed if the V/J assignment was weak (E-value above 1e-6), the CDR3 was missing, or the read contained stop codons, out-of-frame junctions, or ambiguous translated residues. A V3J clonotype was defined by an identical inferred V gene, J gene, and CDR3 amino acid sequence. The percentage overlap between two repertoires was calculated by dividing the number of shared unique clonotypes by the size of the smaller repertoire. Three approaches were used to assess repertoire richness: RTK rarefaction, the Chao1 estimator, and Recon v2.1 estimates of unobserved clonotypes. For all TCRbeta clonotypes obtained by the gDNA method from several donors, generation probabilities were computed with OLGA. Not all clones reach the TCRdb copy of this immuneACCESS table, which keeps in-frame sequences only. Checked studies attribute under half of the gap to unresolved V genes and leave the rest unexplained. Clone size and the V and J calls come from that table; the DNA yielded D and trimming. The sample yields 560,000 or so clones; 95% to 97% were counted once. The ten largest clones add up to about 0.12% of the sample.

Reading the germline V gene gives CDR1 MDHEN and CDR2 SYDVKM. The CDR3 sequence holds 14 residues, the cysteine and phenylalanine included. Only the CDR3 DNA stays, 42 bases, in frame from base 1. Cut back by 5 bases and 4 bases, the V and J ends lie 14 bases apart. The origin of this receptor is a woman aged 25 to 39 in good health. The sequence links TRBV28 to TRBJ1-1, with a tentative D gene TRBD1 over 5 matching bases. Material for sequencing was naive CD8+ T cells sorted from blood. The cell subset or site tag for this specimen amounts to: CD45RA+CCR7+. The CDR3 in this case is CASSAFGGGTEAFF. The bases read TGTGCCAGCAGTGCCTTTGGGGGGGGCACTGAAGCTTTCTTT. The entire variable domain, with the stretches around the CDR3 drawn from the reference TRBV28 and TRBJ1-1 proteins, is DVKVTQSSRYLVKRTGEKVFLECVQDMDHENMFWYRQDPGLGLRLIYFSYDVKMKEKGDIPEGYSVSREKKERFSLILESASTNQTSMYLCASSAFGGGTEAFFGQGTRLTVV.